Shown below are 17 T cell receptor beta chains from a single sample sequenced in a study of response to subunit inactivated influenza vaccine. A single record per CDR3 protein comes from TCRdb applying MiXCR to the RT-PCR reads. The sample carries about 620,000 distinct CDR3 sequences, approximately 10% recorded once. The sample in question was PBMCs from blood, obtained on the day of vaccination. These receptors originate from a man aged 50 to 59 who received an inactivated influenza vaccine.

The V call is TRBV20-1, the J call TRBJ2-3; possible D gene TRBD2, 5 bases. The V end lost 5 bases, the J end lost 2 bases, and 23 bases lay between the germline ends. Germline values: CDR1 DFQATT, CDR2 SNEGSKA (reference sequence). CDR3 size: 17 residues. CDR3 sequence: CSAYHPLASNPTDTQYF. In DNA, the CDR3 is TGCAGTGCTTACCATCCCCTCGCTAGCAATCCCACAGATACGCAGTATTTT.

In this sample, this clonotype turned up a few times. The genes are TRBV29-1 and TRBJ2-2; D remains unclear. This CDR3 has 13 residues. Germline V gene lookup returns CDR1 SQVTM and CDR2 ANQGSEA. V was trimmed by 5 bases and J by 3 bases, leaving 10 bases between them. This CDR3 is CSVPLPDTGELFF. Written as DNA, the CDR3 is TGCAGCGTTCCGCTTCCCGACACCGGGGAGCTGTTTTTT.

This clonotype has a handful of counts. CDR3 residues: CASTNREAFLNTIYF. The CDR3 nucleotides are TGTGCCAGCACGAACCGGGAAGCCTTTTTAAACACCATATATTTT. The rearrangement joins TRBV7-8 to TRBJ1-3; D unclear. Trimming took off 7 bases at V and 6 bases at J, with 19 bases between the two ends. This CDR3 is 15 amino acids long. Germline V gives CDR1 SGHVS, CDR2 FQNEAQ.

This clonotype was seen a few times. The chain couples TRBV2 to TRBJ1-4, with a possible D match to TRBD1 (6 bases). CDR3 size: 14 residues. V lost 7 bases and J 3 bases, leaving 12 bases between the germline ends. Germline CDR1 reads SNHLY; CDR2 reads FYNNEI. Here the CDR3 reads CASTLGQPNEKLFF. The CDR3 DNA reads TGTGCCAGCACACTTGGACAGCCTAATGAAAAACTGTTTTTT.

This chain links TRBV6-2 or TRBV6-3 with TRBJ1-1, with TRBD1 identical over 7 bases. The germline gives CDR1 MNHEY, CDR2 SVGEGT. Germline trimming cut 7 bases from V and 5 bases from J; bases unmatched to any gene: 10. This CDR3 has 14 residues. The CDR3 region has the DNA TGTGCCAGCACAAAGAACAGGGGATATACTGAAGCTTTCTTT. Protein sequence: CASTKNRGYTEAFF.

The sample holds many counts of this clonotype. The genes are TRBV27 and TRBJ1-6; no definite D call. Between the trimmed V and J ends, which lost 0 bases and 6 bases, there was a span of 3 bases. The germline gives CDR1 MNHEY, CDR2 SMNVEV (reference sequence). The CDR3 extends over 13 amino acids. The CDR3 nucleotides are TGTGCCAGCAGTTTATCAGTTAATTCACCCCTCCACTTT. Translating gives CASSLSVNSPLHF.

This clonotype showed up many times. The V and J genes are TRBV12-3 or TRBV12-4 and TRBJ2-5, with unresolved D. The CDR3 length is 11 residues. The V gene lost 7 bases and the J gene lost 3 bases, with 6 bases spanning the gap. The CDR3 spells CASKREETQYF. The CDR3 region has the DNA TGTGCCAGCAAAAGGGAAGAGACCCAGTACTTC.

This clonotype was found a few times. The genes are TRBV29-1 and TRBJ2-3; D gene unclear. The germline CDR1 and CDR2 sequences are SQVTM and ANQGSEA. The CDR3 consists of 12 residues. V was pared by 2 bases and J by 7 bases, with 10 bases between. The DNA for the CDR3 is TGCAGCGTTGAACAGGAGCGTTATACGCAGTATTTT. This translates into CSVEQERYTQYF.

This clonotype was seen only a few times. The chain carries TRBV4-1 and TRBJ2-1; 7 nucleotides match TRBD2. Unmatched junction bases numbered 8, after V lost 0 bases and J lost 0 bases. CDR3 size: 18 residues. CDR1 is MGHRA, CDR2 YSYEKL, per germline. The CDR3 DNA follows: TGCGCCAGCAGCCAAGATCCGCCGGGAGGAAGCTCCTACAATGAGCAGTTCTTC. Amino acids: CASSQDPPGGSSYNEQFF.

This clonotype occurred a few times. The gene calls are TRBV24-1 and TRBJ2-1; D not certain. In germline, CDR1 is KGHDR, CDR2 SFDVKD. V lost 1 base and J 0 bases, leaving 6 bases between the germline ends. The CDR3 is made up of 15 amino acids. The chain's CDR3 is CATSDLQSSYNEQFF. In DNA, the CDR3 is TGTGCCACCAGTGATTTACAGAGCTCCTACAATGAGCAGTTCTTC.

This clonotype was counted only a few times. The CDR3 loop is CASSLIPDSQGRQPQHF. CDR3 DNA: TGCGCCAGCAGCTTGATCCCGGACAGCCAAGGAAGGCAGCCCCAGCATTTT. V usage is TRBV5-1 and J usage is TRBJ1-5; weak D call: TRBD1 (6 bases). The V gene lost 1 base and the J gene lost 7 bases, with 21 bases spanning the gap. The CDR3 consists of 17 residues. Germline lookup yields CDR1 SGHRS and CDR2 YFSETQ. Full variable domain (outside the CDR3, taken from reference TRBV5-1 and TRBJ1-5): KAGVTQTPRYLIKTRGQQVTLSCSPISGHRSVSWYQQTPGQGLQFLFEYFSETQRNKGNFPGRFSGRQFSNSRSEMNVSTLELGDSALYLCASSLIPDSQGRQPQHFGDGTRLSIL.

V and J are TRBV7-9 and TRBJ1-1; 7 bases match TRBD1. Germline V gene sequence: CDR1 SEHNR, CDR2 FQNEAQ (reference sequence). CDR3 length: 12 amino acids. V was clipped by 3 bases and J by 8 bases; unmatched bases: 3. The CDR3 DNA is TGTGCCAGCAGCTTCAGGGGGGAGGAAGCTTTCTTT. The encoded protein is CASSFRGEEAFF. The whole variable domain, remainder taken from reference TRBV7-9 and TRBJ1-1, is DTGVSQNPRHKITKRGQNVTFRCDPISEHNRLYWYRQTLGQGPEFLTYFQNEAQLEKSRLLSDRFSAERPKGSFSTLEIQRTEQGDSAMYLCASSFRGEEAFFGQGTRLTVV.

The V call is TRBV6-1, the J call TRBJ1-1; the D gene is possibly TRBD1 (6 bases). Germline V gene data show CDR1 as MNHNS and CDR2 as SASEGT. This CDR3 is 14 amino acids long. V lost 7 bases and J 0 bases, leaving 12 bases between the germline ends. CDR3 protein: CASKRTEMNTEAFF. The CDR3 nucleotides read TGTGCCAGCAAAAGGACAGAGATGAACACTGAAGCTTTCTTT.

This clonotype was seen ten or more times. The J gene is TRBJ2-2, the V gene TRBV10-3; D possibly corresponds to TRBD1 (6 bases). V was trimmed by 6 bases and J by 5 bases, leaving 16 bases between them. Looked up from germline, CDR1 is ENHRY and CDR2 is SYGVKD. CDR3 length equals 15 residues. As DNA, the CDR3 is TGTGCCATCAGACCCACAGGGTCGAGAACCGGGGAGCTGTTTTTT. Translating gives CAIRPTGSRTGELFF.

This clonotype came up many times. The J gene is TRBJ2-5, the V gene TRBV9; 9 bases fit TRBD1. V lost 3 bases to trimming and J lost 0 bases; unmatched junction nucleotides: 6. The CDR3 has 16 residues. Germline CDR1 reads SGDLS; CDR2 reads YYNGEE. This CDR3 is CASSEGDRAYQETQYF. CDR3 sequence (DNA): TGTGCCAGCAGCGAGGGGGACAGGGCATACCAAGAGACCCAGTACTTC.

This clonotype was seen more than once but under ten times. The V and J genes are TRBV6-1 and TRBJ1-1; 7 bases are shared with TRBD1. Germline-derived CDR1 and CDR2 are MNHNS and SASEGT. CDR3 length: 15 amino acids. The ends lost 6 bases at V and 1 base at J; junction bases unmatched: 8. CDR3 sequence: CASSKYRGTNTEAFF. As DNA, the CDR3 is TGTGCCAGCAGCAAATACAGGGGCACGAACACTGAAGCTTTCTTT.

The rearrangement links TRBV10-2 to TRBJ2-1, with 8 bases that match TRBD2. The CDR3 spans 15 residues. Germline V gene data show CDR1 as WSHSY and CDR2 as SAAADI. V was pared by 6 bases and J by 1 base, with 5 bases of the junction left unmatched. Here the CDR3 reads CASRLAGFSYNEQFF. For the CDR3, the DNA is TGCGCCAGCAGGCTAGCGGGCTTTTCCTACAATGAGCAGTTCTTC.